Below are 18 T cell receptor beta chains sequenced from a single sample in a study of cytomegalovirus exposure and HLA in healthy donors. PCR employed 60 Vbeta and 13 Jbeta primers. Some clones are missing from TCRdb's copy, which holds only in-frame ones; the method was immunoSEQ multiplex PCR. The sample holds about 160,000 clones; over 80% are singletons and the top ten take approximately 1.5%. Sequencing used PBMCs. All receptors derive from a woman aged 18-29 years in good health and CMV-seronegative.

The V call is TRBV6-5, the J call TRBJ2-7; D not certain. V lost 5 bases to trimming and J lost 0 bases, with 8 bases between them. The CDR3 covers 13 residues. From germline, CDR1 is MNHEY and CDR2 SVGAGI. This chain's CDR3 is CASSDMSSYEQYF. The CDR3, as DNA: TGTGCCAGCAGTGATATGAGCTCCTACGAGCAGTACTTC.

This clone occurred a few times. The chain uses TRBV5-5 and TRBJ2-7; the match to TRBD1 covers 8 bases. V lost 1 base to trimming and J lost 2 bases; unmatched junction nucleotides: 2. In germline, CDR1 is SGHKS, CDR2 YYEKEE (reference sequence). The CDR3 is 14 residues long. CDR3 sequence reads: CASSLLQGAYEQYF. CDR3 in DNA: TGTGCCAGCAGCTTGTTACAGGGGGCCTACGAGCAGTACTTC.

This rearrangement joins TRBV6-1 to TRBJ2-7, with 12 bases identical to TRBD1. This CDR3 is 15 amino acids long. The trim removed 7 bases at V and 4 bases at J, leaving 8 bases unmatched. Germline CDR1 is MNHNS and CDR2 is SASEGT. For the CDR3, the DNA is TGTGCCAGCACCGTAGGGACAGGGGGCGGTTACGAGCAGTACTTC. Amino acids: CASTVGTGGGYEQYF.

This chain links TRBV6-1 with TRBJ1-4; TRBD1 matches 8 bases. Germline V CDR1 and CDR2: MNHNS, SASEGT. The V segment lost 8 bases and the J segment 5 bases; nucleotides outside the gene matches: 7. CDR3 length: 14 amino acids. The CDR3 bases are TGTGCCAGCCGAAGGACAGGGACAAATGAAAAACTGTTTTTT. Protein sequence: CASRRTGTNEKLFF.

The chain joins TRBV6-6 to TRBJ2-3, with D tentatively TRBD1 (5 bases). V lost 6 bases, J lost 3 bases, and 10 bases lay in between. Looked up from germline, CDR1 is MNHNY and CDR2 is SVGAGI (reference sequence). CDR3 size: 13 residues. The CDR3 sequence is CASRLGPTDTQYF. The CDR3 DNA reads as TGTGCCAGCAGGCTGGGGCCGACAGATACGCAGTATTTT.

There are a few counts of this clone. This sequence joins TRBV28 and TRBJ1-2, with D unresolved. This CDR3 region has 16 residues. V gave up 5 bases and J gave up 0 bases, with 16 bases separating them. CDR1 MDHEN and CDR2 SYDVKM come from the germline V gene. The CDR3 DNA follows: TGTGCCAGCAGTCTTACAGCCATCGGAACTAACTATGGCTACACCTTC. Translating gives CASSLTAIGTNYGYTF.

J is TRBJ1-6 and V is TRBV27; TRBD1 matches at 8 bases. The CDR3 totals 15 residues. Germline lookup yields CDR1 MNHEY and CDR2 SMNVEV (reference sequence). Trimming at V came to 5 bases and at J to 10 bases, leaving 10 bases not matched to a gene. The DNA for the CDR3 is TGTGCCAGCAGTATCTCGACAGGGGCCGGGTCACCCCTCCACTTT. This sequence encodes CASSISTGAGSPLHF.

The chain's CDR3 is CASSLGTGAYEQYF. As DNA, the CDR3 is TGTGCCAGCAGCTTGGGGACAGGGGCCTACGAGCAGTACTTC. The V gene is TRBV7-6, the J gene TRBJ2-7; TRBD1 agrees at 10 bases. The J segment lost 2 bases and the V segment lost 3 bases, leaving 1 base of the junction unmatched. This CDR3 spans 14 amino acids. The germline CDR1 and CDR2 sequences are SGHVS and FNYEAQ. Drawing the rest from reference TRBV7-6 and TRBJ2-7, the complete variable domain is GAGVSQSPRYKVTKRGQDVALRCDPISGHVSLYWYRQALGQGPEFLTYFNYEAQQDKSGLPNDRFSAERPEGSISTLTIQRTEQRDSAMYRCASSLGTGAYEQYFGPGTRLTVT.

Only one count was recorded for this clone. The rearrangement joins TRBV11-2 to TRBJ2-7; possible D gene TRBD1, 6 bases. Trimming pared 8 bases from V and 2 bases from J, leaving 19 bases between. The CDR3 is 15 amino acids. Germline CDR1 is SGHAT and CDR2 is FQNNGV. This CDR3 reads CASGSLGQLTYEQYF. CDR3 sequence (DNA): TGTGCCAGCGGCTCCCTCGGACAGTTAACCTACGAGCAGTACTTC.

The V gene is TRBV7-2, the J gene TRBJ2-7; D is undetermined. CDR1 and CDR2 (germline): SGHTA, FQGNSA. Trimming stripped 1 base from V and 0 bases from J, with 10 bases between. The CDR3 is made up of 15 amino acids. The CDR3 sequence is CASSLGRPGSYEQYF. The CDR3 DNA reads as TGTGCCAGCAGCTTAGGGCGCCCAGGCTCCTACGAGCAGTACTTC.

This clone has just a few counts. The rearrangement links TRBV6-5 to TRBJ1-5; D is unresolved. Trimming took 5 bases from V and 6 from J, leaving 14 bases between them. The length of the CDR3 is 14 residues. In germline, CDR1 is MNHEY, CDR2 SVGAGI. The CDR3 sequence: CASSAPGESQPQHF. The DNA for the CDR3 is TGTGCCAGCAGTGCCCCGGGAGAGAGTCAGCCCCAGCATTTT.

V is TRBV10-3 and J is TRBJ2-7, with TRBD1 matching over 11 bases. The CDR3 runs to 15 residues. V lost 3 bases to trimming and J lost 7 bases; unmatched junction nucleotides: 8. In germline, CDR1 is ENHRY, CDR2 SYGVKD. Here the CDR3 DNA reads TGTGCCATCAGTGAAGGGACAGGGGGTTTGGGGGAGCAGTACTTC. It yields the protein CAISEGTGGLGEQYF.

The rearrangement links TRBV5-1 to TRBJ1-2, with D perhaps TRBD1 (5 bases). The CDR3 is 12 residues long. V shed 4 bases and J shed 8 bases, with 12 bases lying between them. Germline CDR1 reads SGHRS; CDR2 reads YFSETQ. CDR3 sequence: CASSREQGGYTF. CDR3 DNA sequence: TGCGCCAGCAGCCGGGAGCAGGGAGGCTACACCTTC.

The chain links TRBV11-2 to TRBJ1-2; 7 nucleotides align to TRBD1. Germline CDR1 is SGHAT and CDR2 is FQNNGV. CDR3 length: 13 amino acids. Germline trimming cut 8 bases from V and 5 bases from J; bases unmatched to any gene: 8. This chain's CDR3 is CASAPTGFYGYTF. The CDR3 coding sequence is TGTGCCAGCGCCCCGACAGGGTTTTATGGCTACACCTTC.

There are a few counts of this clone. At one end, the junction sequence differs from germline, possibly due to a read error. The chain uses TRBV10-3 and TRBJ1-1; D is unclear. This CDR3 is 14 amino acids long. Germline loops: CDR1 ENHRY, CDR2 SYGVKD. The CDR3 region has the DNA TGTGCCATCAGTACGGACGTCGGGAACACTGACGCTTTCTTT. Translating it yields CAISTDVGNTDAFF.

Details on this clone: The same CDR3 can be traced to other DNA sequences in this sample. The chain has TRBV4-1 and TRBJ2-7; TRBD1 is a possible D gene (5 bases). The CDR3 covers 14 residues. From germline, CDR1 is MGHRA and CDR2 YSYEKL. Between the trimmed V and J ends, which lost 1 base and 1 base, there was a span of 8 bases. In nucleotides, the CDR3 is TGCGCCAGCAGCCAAGTCCAGGGATCCTACGAGCAGTACTTC. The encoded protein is CASSQVQGSYEQYF.

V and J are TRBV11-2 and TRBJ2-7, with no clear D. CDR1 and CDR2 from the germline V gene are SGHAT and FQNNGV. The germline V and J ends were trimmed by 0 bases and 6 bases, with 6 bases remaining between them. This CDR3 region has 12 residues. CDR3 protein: CASSLEQIEQYF. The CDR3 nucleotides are TGTGCCAGCAGCTTAGAGCAGATCGAGCAGTACTTC.

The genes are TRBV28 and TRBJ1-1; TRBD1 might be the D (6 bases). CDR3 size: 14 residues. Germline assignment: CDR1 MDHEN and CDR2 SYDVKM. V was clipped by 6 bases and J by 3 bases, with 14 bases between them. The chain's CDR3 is CASRTLQGDTEAFF. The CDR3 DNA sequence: TGTGCCAGCAGGACCTTACAGGGCGACACTGAAGCTTTCTTT.